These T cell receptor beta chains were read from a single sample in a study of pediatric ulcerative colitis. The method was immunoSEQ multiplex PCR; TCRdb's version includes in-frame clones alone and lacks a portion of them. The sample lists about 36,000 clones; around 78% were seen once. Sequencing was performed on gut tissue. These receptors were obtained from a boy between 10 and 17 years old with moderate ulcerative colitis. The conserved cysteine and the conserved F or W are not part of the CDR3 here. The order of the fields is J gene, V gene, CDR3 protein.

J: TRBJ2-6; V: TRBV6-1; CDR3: ASSENFSGANVLT
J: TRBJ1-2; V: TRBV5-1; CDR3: ASSLNAYGGYGYT
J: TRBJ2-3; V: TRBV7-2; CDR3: ASSFTSSGGAEGTQY
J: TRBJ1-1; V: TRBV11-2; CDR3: ASSLQSNTEAF
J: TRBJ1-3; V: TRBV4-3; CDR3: ASSQESGSGNTIY
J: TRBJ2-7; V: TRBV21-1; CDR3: ASSKQCSSYEQY
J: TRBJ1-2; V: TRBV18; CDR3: ASSPQSAQGGSGYT
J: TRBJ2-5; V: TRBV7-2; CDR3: ASRPTGDRGETQY
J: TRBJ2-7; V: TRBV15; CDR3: ATSRDWASEQY
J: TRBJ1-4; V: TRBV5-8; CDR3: ASQGQGEGNEKLF
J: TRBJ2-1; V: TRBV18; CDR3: ASSLRTGGSYNEQF
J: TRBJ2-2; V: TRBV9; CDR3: ASSVGAGQRGGELF
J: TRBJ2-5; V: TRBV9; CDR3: ASSGRQRDPAQY
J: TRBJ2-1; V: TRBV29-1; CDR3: SVVFYNEQF
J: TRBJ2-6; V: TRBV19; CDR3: ASIQSGRRGVSSGANVLT
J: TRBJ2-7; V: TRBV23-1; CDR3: ASSPYRGPPYEQY
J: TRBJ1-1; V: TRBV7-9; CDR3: ASSFLSGDTEAF
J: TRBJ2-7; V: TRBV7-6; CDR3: ASSLGLAQSSYEQY
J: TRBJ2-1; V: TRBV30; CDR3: AWSLGQGTYNEQF
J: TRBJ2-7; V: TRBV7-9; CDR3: ASSLATGSDFTYEQY
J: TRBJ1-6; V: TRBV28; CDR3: ASSLSRELSISPLH
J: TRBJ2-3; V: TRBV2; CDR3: ASSEISGGRTDTQY
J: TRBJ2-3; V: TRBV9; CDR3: ASSVRSSDTQY
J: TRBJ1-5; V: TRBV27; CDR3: ASSSANQPQH
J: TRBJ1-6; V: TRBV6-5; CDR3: ASSYYSSYNSPLH
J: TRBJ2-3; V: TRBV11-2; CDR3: ASSWGRENIDTQY
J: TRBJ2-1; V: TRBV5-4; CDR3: ASSLVGQGENEQF
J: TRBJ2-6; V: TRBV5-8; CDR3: ASSSGGVPGANVLT
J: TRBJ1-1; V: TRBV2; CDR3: ASSEEGFTEAF
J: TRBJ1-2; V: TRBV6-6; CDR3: ASSYLRGQEGGYT
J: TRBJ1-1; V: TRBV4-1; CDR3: ASSQYTGTGNTEAF
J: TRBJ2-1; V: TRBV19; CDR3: ASRGTTSQAGNEQF
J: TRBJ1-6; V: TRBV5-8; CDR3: ASSLTGEGSPLH
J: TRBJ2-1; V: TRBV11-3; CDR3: ASSFYYNEQF
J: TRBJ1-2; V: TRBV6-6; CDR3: ASSYGQSYGYT
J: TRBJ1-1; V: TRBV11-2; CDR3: ASSLGGVYTEAF
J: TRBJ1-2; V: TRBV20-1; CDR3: SARDGNGYT
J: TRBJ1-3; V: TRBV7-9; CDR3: ASSLSFTGNTIY
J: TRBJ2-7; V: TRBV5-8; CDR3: ASSLGLAGGREQY
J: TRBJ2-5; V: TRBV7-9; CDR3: ASSFRNQETQY
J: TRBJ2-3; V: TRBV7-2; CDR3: ASSLANYRGRKFGADTQY
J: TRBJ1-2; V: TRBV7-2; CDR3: ASSPRTGGVIYGYT
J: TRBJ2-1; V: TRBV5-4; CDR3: ASSWDSSSSYNEQF
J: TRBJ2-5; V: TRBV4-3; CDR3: ASSQDPAEQETQY
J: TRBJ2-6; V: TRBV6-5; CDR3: ASLDPGAGANVLT
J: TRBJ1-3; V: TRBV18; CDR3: ASSPEAGGNTIY
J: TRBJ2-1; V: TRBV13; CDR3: ASSSLALLGNEQF
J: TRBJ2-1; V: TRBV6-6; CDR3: ASSYSIGGNEQF
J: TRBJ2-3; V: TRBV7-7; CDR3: ASSSDRNTDTQY
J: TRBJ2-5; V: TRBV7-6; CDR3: ASSFLQTQY
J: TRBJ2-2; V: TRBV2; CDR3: ASSETGALNTGELF
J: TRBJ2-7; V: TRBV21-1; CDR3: ASSKETSGSGGEQY
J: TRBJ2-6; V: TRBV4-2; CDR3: ASSALVFSGANVLT
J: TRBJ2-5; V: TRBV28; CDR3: ASSFSLAGEQETQY
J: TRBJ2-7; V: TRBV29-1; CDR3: SVTGLAIEQY
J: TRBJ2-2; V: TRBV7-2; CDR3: ASSIKDYLELF
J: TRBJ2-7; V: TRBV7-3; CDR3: ASSLNGYEQY
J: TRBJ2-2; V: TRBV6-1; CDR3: ASIWGNTGELF